The 21 T cell receptor beta chains below all came from one sample that was sequenced in a study of technical replicates of blood from a few donors. The table came from immunoSEQ multiplex PCR; TCRdb's copy has only in-frame clones and leaves some out. The sample has 9,500 to 15,000 clones; roughly 80% are singletons. Sequenced: PBMCs. The receptors were gathered from a human donor in good health.

The rearrangement links TRBV6-5 to TRBJ2-2; D ambiguous. Trimming took off 0 bases at V and 6 bases at J, with 11 bases between the two ends. This CDR3 is 15 amino acids long. Germline lookup yields CDR1 MNHEY and CDR2 SVGAGI. Here the CDR3 DNA reads TGTGCCAGCAGTTACTCGACATATGAAGCCGGGGAGCTGTTTTTT. Amino acid sequence: CASSYSTYEAGELFF.

This chain joins TRBV10-2 and TRBJ2-1; TRBD2 is a possible D gene (6 bases). Germline CDR1 WSHSY, CDR2 SAAADI. The CDR3 runs to 15 residues. The V and J ends lost 0 bases and 7 bases respectively, with 13 bases between them. CDR3 in DNA: TGCGCCAGCAGTGAGTCGGAGGGAGGAGGGAATGAGCAGTTCTTC. Residues: CASSESEGGGNEQFF.

This chain links TRBV11-2 with TRBJ2-1; 11 nucleotides agree with TRBD2. This CDR3 region has 17 residues. V shed 0 bases, J shed 4 bases, and the junction held 5 bases outside the gene matches. Germline loops: CDR1 SGHAT, CDR2 FQNNGV. CDR3 DNA sequence: TGTGCCAGCAGCTTAGATTGGGGGACTAGCGGTTACAATGAGCAGTTCTTC. Its protein product is CASSLDWGTSGYNEQFF. The complete variable domain, with remaining parts taken from reference TRBV11-2 and TRBJ2-1, reads EAGVAQSPRYKIIEKRQSVAFWCNPISGHATLYWYQQILGQGPKLLIQFQNNGVVDDSQLPKDRFSAERLKGVDSTLKIQPAKLEDSAVYLCASSLDWGTSGYNEQFFGPGTRLTVL.

This clone was seen just once. V and J are TRBV28 and TRBJ2-7, with D uncertain. The CDR3 covers 15 residues. Germline CDR1 reads MDHEN; CDR2 reads SYDVKM. V lost 6 bases and J lost 1, with 16 bases in between. The CDR3 protein is CASSEVLGTSYEQYF. CDR3 nucleotide sequence: TGTGCCAGCAGCGAGGTACTTGGAACGTCCTACGAGCAGTACTTC. Full variable domain (rest looked up from reference TRBV28 and TRBJ2-7): DVKVTQSSRYLVKRTGEKVFLECVQDMDHENMFWYRQDPGLGLRLIYFSYDVKMKEKGDIPEGYSVSREKKERFSLILESASTNQTSMYLCASSEVLGTSYEQYFGPGTRLTVT.

The chain uses TRBV2 and TRBJ2-3, with D perhaps TRBD2 (6 bases). The CDR3 contains 13 residues. V dropped 4 bases and J dropped 5 bases, with 10 bases sitting between them. CDR1 and CDR2 (germline): SNHLY, FYNNEI. CDR3 loop: CASSGTSLDTQYF. In DNA, the CDR3 is TGTGCCAGCAGTGGAACTAGCTTAGATACGCAGTATTTT.

The chain combines TRBV7-2 with TRBJ2-2, with D possibly being TRBD1 (5 bases). V gave up 1 base and J gave up 5 bases, with 11 bases separating them. Per the germline V gene, CDR1 is SGHTA and CDR2 is FQGNSA. The length of the CDR3 is 15 residues. For the CDR3, the DNA is TGTGCCAGCAGCTTAGAGGCGCAGGGAACCGGGGAGCTGTTTTTT. The encoded protein is CASSLEAQGTGELFF. The full variable domain, its missing parts supplied by reference TRBV7-2 and TRBJ2-2, is GAGVSQSPSNKVTEKGKDVELRCDPISGHTALYWYRQSLGQGLEFLIYFQGNSAPDKSGLPSDRFSAERTGGSVSTLTIQRTQQEDSAVYLCASSLEAQGTGELFFGEGSRLTVL.

V usage is TRBV18 and J usage is TRBJ2-3; 13 nucleotides align to TRBD2. This CDR3 has 15 residues. The germline gives CDR1 KGHSH, CDR2 LQKENI. V shed 6 bases, J shed 5 bases, and the junction held 5 bases outside the gene matches. The CDR3, as DNA: TGTGCCAGCTCCAGGACTAGCGGGAGTGTAGATACGCAGTATTTT. The encoded protein is CASSRTSGSVDTQYF.

The chain uses TRBV30 and TRBJ2-3; 10 bases line up with TRBD2. The junction had 9 bases not matched to a gene; V was cut back by 2 bases and J by 4 bases. The CDR3 consists of 16 residues. Germline V gene data show CDR1 as GTSNPN and CDR2 as SVGIG (reference sequence). This CDR3 is CAWSTKGLAVSDTQYF. CDR3 DNA sequence: TGTGCCTGGAGTACTAAAGGACTAGCGGTTTCAGATACGCAGTATTTT.

This sequence joins TRBV14 and TRBJ2-7, with D possibly matching TRBD1 (6 bases). Trimming pared 2 bases from V and 3 bases from J, leaving 17 bases between. Germline V gene sequence: CDR1 SGHDN, CDR2 FVKESK. This CDR3 has 16 residues. CDR3 residues: CASSQTTGGNYYEQYF. Here the CDR3 DNA reads TGTGCCAGCAGCCAAACGACAGGCGGCAACTACTACGAGCAGTACTTC.

The gene calls are TRBV6-1 and TRBJ2-7; 11 bases fit TRBD2. J was trimmed by 0 bases and V by 4 bases; bases with no gene match: 2. CDR1 is MNHNS, CDR2 SASEGT, per germline. This CDR3 spans 15 amino acids. In DNA form, the CDR3 reads TGTGCCAGCAGTGGTGGGACTAGCGGCTCCTACGAGCAGTACTTC. Translated, it gives CASSGGTSGSYEQYF.

V gene TRBV4-1 combines with J gene TRBJ2-7, with D maybe TRBD2 (5 bases). This CDR3 is built from 17 residues. Germline CDR1 and CDR2: MGHRA and YSYEKL. V lost 0 bases to trimming and J lost 2 bases, with 17 bases between them. The DNA for the CDR3 is TGCGCCAGCAGCCAAGACGGGGTAAGGGCAGATCCCTACGAGCAGTACTTC. Translating gives CASSQDGVRADPYEQYF.

The J gene is TRBJ2-5, the V gene TRBV6-1; D remains ambiguous. Germline CDR1 and CDR2: MNHNS and SASEGT. The CDR3 loop spans 13 amino acids. Trimming removed 4 bases from V and 2 bases from J, with 8 bases in between. The CDR3 DNA sequence: TGTGCCAGCAGTGTACAGTGGCAAGAGACCCAGTACTTC. Encoded protein: CASSVQWQETQYF.

The chain couples TRBV5-4 to TRBJ2-3, with D maybe TRBD2 (6 bases). The CDR3 consists of 14 residues. From germline, CDR1 is SGHNT and CDR2 YYREEE (reference sequence). The germline V and J ends were trimmed by 0 bases and 5 bases, with 10 bases remaining between them. The CDR3 coding sequence is TGTGCCAGCAGCTTGGCCGGAGCGGGAGATACGCAGTATTTT. Translated, it gives CASSLAGAGDTQYF.

This clone is judged medium-sized. For the CDR3, the DNA is TGTGCCAGCAGGGGGGGTGTAGGGAGCAATCAGCCCCAGCATTTT. Its translation is CASRGGVGSNQPQHF. The chain combines TRBV6-5 with TRBJ1-5, with D possibly TRBD1 on 5 matching bases. The CDR3 consists of 15 residues. CDR1 and CDR2 from the germline V gene are MNHEY and SVGAGI. V dropped 6 bases and J dropped 1 base, with 13 bases sitting between them.

The gene calls are TRBV30 and TRBJ1-1; tentatively, D is TRBD1 (6 bases). The germline V gene encodes CDR1 GTSNPN and CDR2 SVGIG (reference sequence). This CDR3 region has 13 residues. Trimming took 0 bases from V and 9 from J, leaving 14 bases between them. In DNA, the CDR3 is TGTGCCTGGAGTGTACAAGGGGGTTCGAAAGCTTTCTTT. Amino acid sequence: CAWSVQGGSKAFF.

The rearrangement uses TRBV15 and TRBJ1-5; D is uncertain. Trimming shortened V by 5 bases and J by 4 bases, and 15 bases separated the two germline ends. This CDR3 is 15 amino acids long. Germline CDR1 is LNHNV and CDR2 is YYDKDF (reference sequence). The CDR3 DNA follows: TGTGCCACCAGCCAAGAGAGGGTTGGGAATCAGCCCCAGCATTTT. Amino acid sequence: CATSQERVGNQPQHF. The full variable domain, completed using reference TRBV15 and TRBJ1-5, is DAMVIQNPRYQVTQFGKPVTLSCSQTLNHNVMYWYQQKSSQAPKLLFHYYDKDFNNEADTPDNFQSRRPNTSFCFLDIRSPGLGDTAMYLCATSQERVGNQPQHFGDGTRLSIL.

This clone was found once. The chain recombines TRBV9 with TRBJ2-5, with a weak D call TRBD1 (6 bases). Germline-derived CDR1 and CDR2 are SGDLS and YYNGEE. The V gene lost 4 bases and the J gene lost 9 bases, with 19 bases spanning the gap. This CDR3 has 14 residues. Written as DNA, the CDR3 is TGTGCCAGCAGCCCAACAGGGCAACTCGGGGCCCAGTACTTC. Its protein is CASSPTGQLGAQYF.

There are a few counts of this clone. The gene calls are TRBV5-1 and TRBJ2-7, with TRBD1 matching 8 bases. Trimming took 4 bases from V and 2 from J; bases not matched to a gene: 5. Germline V gene sequence: CDR1 SGHRS, CDR2 YFSETQ. The CDR3 extends over 14 amino acids. CDR3 residues: CASSQQGVAYEQYF. CDR3 coding DNA: TGCGCCAGCAGCCAACAGGGGGTCGCCTACGAGCAGTACTTC.

This sequence joins TRBV19 and TRBJ2-7, with 7 bases lining up with TRBD1. From germline, CDR1 is LNHDA and CDR2 SQIVND (reference sequence). This CDR3 is 14 amino acids long. The ends lost 10 bases at V and 0 bases at J; junction bases unmatched: 9. The CDR3, as DNA: TGTGCCACCGCAACGGGACAGATCTCCTACGAGCAGTACTTC. Its translation: CATATGQISYEQYF.

The chain combines TRBV28 with TRBJ1-2; TRBD1 agrees at 8 bases. With 4 bases clipped from V and 0 bases from J, the junction kept 16 bases outside the gene matches. Germline CDR1 and CDR2: MDHEN and SYDVKM. The CDR3 extends over 19 amino acids. CDR3 in amino acids: CASSSGTGTKTNPNYGYTF. CDR3 in DNA: TGTGCCAGCAGTTCCGGGACAGGTACTAAGACGAACCCTAACTATGGCTACACCTTC.

The chain combines TRBV6-1 with TRBJ2-7; D possibly corresponds to TRBD2 (5 bases). Germline V gene lookup returns CDR1 MNHNS and CDR2 SASEGT. The CDR3 is 15 residues long. With 7 bases removed from V and 2 bases from J, the gap between germline ends came to 18 bases. CDR3: CASTGPMDGAYEQYF. In DNA, the CDR3 is TGTGCCAGCACCGGACCAATGGACGGGGCCTACGAGCAGTACTTC.